One sample yielded the 11 T cell receptor beta chains listed below, sequenced in a study of cytomegalovirus exposure and HLA in healthy donors. Primers included in the PCR were 60 Vbeta and 13 Jbeta primers. Produced via immunoSEQ multiplex PCR; TCRdb's table is partial and in-frame only. Listed are some 96,000 clones; around 3.4% falls within the top ten. Sequenced: PBMCs. The receptors here all came from a woman in her twenties or thirties in good health and CMV-seronegative.

The J gene is TRBJ2-7, the V gene TRBV4-2, with 7 bases identical to TRBD1. The CDR3 runs 14 residues. Germline CDR1 LGHNA, CDR2 YNFKEQ. J gave up 1 base and V 1 base, and 1 base lay outside the gene matches. CDR3 coding DNA: TGTGCCAGCAGCCAAGGGGACAGATCCTACGAGCAGTACTTC. Its protein product is CASSQGDRSYEQYF.

The chain uses TRBV28 and TRBJ2-7, with D possibly TRBD2 on 5 matching bases. V lost 1 base, J lost 7 bases, and 8 bases lay in between. Germline assignment: CDR1 MDHEN and CDR2 SYDVKM. This CDR3 has 12 residues. In DNA form, the CDR3 reads TGTGCCAGCAGTTTATCCCGACTAGAGCAGTACTTC. This encodes CASSLSRLEQYF. Complete variable domain (other parts from reference TRBV28 and TRBJ2-7): DVKVTQSSRYLVKRTGEKVFLECVQDMDHENMFWYRQDPGLGLRLIYFSYDVKMKEKGDIPEGYSVSREKKERFSLILESASTNQTSMYLCASSLSRLEQYFGPGTRLTVT.

V gene TRBV2 combines with J gene TRBJ1-5; D not certain. CDR1 is SNHLY, CDR2 FYNNEI, per germline. The CDR3 runs to 12 residues. Deletions cut 6 bases from V and 6 bases from J, with 9 bases between. In DNA, the CDR3 is TGTGCCAGCAGCCCACGTAGTCAGCCCCAGCATTTT. Its translation: CASSPRSQPQHF.

V is TRBV11-2 and J is TRBJ1-2, with 7 bases aligning to TRBD1. Germline V gives CDR1 SGHAT, CDR2 FQNNGV. V was clipped by 0 bases and J by 10 bases; unmatched bases: 8. The CDR3 consists of 14 residues. The CDR3 nucleotides read TGTGCCAGCAGCTTAGATCGGGACAGTCCATTCTACACCTTC. As protein: CASSLDRDSPFYTF.

J is TRBJ2-5 and V is TRBV19, with TRBD1 identical over 9 bases. Per the germline V gene, CDR1 is LNHDA and CDR2 is SQIVND (reference sequence). The CDR3 spans 14 residues. V lost 3 bases, J lost 5 bases, and 4 bases stayed unmatched. CDR3 bases: TGTGCCAGTAGTATGGGACAGGGACGGGAGACCCAGTACTTC. Its protein product is CASSMGQGRETQYF.

The chain links TRBV4-1 to TRBJ1-5; TRBD1 is a possible D gene (6 bases). The CDR3 loop spans 16 amino acids. Germline V gene lookup returns CDR1 MGHRA and CDR2 YSYEKL. Trimming took 0 bases from V and 5 from J, leaving 14 bases between them. CDR3 amino acids: CASSQDESGAYQPQHF. The CDR3 DNA follows: TGCGCCAGCAGCCAAGATGAGTCAGGGGCCTATCAGCCCCAGCATTTT.

The J gene is TRBJ2-2, the V gene TRBV7-3, with TRBD1 matching over 10 bases. CDR1 SGHTA and CDR2 FQGTGA come from the germline V gene. The CDR3 totals 20 residues. J gave up 3 bases and V 5 bases, and 18 bases lay outside the gene matches. In DNA, the CDR3 is TGTGCCAGCAGCCCACAACACACACCGACAGGGGGCGCGTACACCGGGGAGCTGTTTTTT. This sequence encodes CASSPQHTPTGGAYTGELFF.

CDR3 in amino acids: CASSFPYNEQFF. DNA for the CDR3: TGTGCCAGCAGCTTCCCATACAATGAGCAGTTCTTC. V usage is TRBV7-8 and J usage is TRBJ2-1; no firm D call. The CDR3 extends over 12 amino acids. The V gene's germline CDR1 is SGHVS and CDR2 FQNEAQ. Deletions cut 3 bases from V and 4 bases from J, with 4 bases between.

V is TRBV4-1 and J is TRBJ2-5, with TRBD1 as a possible D gene (5 bases). This CDR3 is built from 15 residues. Deletions cut 4 bases from V and 3 bases from J, with 15 bases between. Germline CDR1 MGHRA, CDR2 YSYEKL. The CDR3 DNA is TGCGCCAGCAGCCCCTCCCCGTGGACAAAAGAGACCCAGTACTTC. Protein: CASSPSPWTKETQYF.

The chain couples TRBV5-6 to TRBJ2-5; perhaps TRBD2 as D (6 bases). V gave up 4 bases and J gave up 13 bases, with 23 bases separating them. The germline gives CDR1 SGHDT, CDR2 YYEEEE. There are 14 residues in the CDR3. The CDR3: CASSRVREPNRWYF. The CDR3 nucleotides read TGTGCCAGCAGCCGTGTGCGGGAACCCAATCGGTGGTACTTC. The complete variable domain, with remaining parts taken from reference TRBV5-6 and TRBJ2-5, reads DAGVTQSPTHLIKTRGQQVTLRCSPKSGHDTVSWYQQALGQGPQFIFQYYEEEERQRGNFPDRFSGHQFPNYSSELNVNALLLGDSALYLCASSRVREPNRWYFGPGTRLLVL.

The V gene is TRBV2, the J gene TRBJ1-4; possible D gene TRBD1, 6 bases. Trimming removed 10 bases from V and 8 bases from J, with 17 bases in between. Per germline, CDR1 SNHLY and CDR2 FYNNEI. The length of the CDR3 is 13 residues. The CDR3 region has the DNA TGTGCCATCAAGGGGGTGGACGGAGAAAAACTGTTTTTT. This translates into CAIKGVDGEKLFF.